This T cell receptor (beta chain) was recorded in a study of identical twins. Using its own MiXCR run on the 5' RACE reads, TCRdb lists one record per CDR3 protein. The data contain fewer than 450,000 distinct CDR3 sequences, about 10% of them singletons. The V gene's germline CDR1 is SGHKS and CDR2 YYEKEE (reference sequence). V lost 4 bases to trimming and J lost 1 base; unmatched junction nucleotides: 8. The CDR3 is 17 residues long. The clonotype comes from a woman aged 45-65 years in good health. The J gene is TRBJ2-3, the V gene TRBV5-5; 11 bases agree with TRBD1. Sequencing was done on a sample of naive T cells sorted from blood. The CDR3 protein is CASSRTGTGGGTDTQYF. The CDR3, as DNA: TGTGCCAGCAGCAGGACCGGGACAGGGGGTGGCACAGATACGCAGTATTTT.